The 23 T cell receptor beta chains below were found in one sample sequenced in a study of a mutant IDH1 vaccine in newly diagnosed glioma (dated by TCRdb to the early 2020s). The time point label, as the study defines it: week 5, during vaccination. A 20-mer mutant IDH1 peptide at 300 micrograms in Montanide made up each vaccine dose, which was injected subcutaneously together with topical imiquimod. These receptors have no identified antigens. The library was produced with the immunoSEQ multiplex PCR assay. Here the immuneACCESS table is served through TCRdb, limited to in-frame sequences with V and J called. Missing clones are a known gap in these copies; in checked studies unresolved V genes cover under half, and the rest lacks a known reason. This sample is represented by over 50,000 clones; about 86% of them were singletons. About 3.3% of the sample comes from the top ten. This specimen was PBMCs, taken from a glioma patient whose treatment included an IDH1 peptide vaccine. Receptors were obtained from a man aged 25-45 years with glioma.

The chain joins TRBV7-6 to TRBJ2-3; a possible D gene is TRBD2 (6 bases). Trimming stripped 1 base from V and 2 bases from J, with 10 bases between. In germline, CDR1 is SGHVS, CDR2 FNYEAQ. This CDR3 is 15 amino acids long. In nucleotides, the CDR3 is TGTGCCAGCAGCTTAGTAACTAGCAACACAGATACGCAGTATTTT. It translates to CASSLVTSNTDTQYF. Together with reference TRBV7-6 and TRBJ2-3, the CDR3 gives the full variable domain: GAGVSQSPRYKVTKRGQDVALRCDPISGHVSLYWYRQALGQGPEFLTYFNYEAQQDKSGLPNDRFSAERPEGSISTLTIQRTEQRDSAMYRCASSLVTSNTDTQYFGPGTRLTVL.

This clone turned up a few times. The genes are TRBV2 and TRBJ1-5; D uncertain. Between the trimmed V and J ends, which lost 4 bases and 2 bases, there was a span of 6 bases. This CDR3 spans 13 amino acids. Germline CDR1 is SNHLY and CDR2 is FYNNEI. As DNA, the CDR3 is TGTGCCAGCAGTGGGCGAGGCAATCAGCCCCAGCATTTT. Translation gives CASSGRGNQPQHF.

This chain joins TRBV30 and TRBJ2-6; either TRBD1 or TRBD2 may supply D (5 bases each). Germline V gene data show CDR1 as GTSNPN and CDR2 as SVGIG (reference sequence). This CDR3 has 14 residues. CDR3 sequence reads: CASGAFSGANVLTF. CDR3 nucleotide sequence: TGTGCTTCCGGGGCGTTCTCTGGGGCCAACGTCCTGACTTTC. Complete variable domain (other parts from reference TRBV30 and TRBJ2-6): SQTIHQWPATLVQPVGSPLSLECTVEGTSNPNLYWYRQAAGRGLQLLFYSVGIGQISSEVPQNLSASRPQDRQFILSSKKLLLSDSGFYLCASGAFSGANVLTFGAGSRLTVL.

The chain carries TRBV4-1 and TRBJ1-3; tentative D call: TRBD1 (6 bases). In germline, CDR1 is MGHRA, CDR2 YSYEKL. Trimming took off 3 bases at V and 0 bases at J, with 18 bases between the two ends. The CDR3 sequence is 18 residues long. CDR3 sequence: CASSHLRGGIRSGNTIYF. CDR3 nucleotide sequence: TGCGCCAGCAGCCACCTTAGGGGGGGAATCCGCTCTGGAAACACCATATATTTT.

V gene TRBV6-1 combines with J gene TRBJ2-5; tentative D call: TRBD1 (6 bases). The DNA end is more similar to TRBJ2-7, so the J call may be wrong. This CDR3 has 14 amino acids. Germline V gene lookup returns CDR1 MNHNS and CDR2 SASEGT. CDR3 residues: CASSTDRGSYEQYF. The CDR3 DNA reads TGTGCCAGCAGTACGGACAGAGGATCCTACGAGCAGTACTTC.

The genes are TRBV21-1 and TRBJ1-3; the D call TRBD1 from the table was never checked on the DNA. TRBV21-1 counts as a pseudogene. The CDR3 is 18 residues long. The CDR3 region has the DNA TGTGCCAGCAGCTTCACTTCCAGGGTGCGAGAGGACGGAAACACCATATATTTT. This sequence encodes CASSFTSRVREDGNTIYF.

The sample holds one count of this clone. The CDR3 DNA follows: TGTGCCAGCAGTGAAGGGACAGGGGGCTTCGAGACCCAGTACTTC. It specifies CASSEGTGGFETQYF. The chain couples TRBV6-1 to TRBJ2-5; TRBD1 aligns across 11 bases. The CDR3 spans 15 residues. The germline V gene encodes CDR1 MNHNS and CDR2 SASEGT. Trimming removed 1 base from V and 5 bases from J; junction bases left unmatched: 3.

The chain is built from TRBV11-2 and TRBJ2-7; D possibly matches TRBD1 or TRBD2 (5 bases each). Germline V gene sequence: CDR1 SGHAT, CDR2 FQNNGV. Trimming stripped 1 base from V and 3 bases from J, with 16 bases between. The CDR3 has 16 amino acids. The CDR3 protein is CASSLGGLGHVYEQYF. Here the CDR3 DNA reads TGTGCCAGCAGCTTAGGGGGGTTGGGGCATGTCTACGAGCAGTACTTC.

V usage is TRBV29-1 and J usage is TRBJ1-1, with 7 bases aligning to TRBD1. There are 12 residues in the CDR3. Germline V CDR1 and CDR2: SQVTM, ANQGSEA. The trim removed 8 bases at V and 5 bases at J, leaving 8 bases unmatched. The CDR3: CSINDRETEAFF. DNA for the CDR3: TGCAGCATTAACGACAGGGAGACTGAAGCTTTCTTT.

Here the CDR3 reads CASSATYREVYQPQHF. The DNA for the CDR3 is TGTGCCAGCAGTGCTACTTACAGGGAAGTCTATCAGCCCCAGCATTTT. The chain links TRBV7-8 to TRBJ1-5, with D possibly being TRBD1 (6 bases). There are 16 residues in the CDR3. Germline CDR1 reads SGHVS; CDR2 reads FQNEAQ. The V end lost 6 bases, the J end lost 5 bases, and 20 bases lay between the germline ends.

CDR3 DNA: TGCAGCGGACTACAGGGGGCTGGGTACGAGCAGTACTTC. It is translated as CSGLQGAGYEQYF. The genes are TRBV29-1 and TRBJ2-7; 9 bases line up with TRBD1. The V gene's germline CDR1 is SQVTM and CDR2 ANQGSEA. The CDR3 runs 13 residues. V lost 7 bases, J lost 4 bases, and 8 bases stayed unmatched.

This chain joins TRBV4-1 and TRBJ2-1, with D unclear. The CDR3 runs 14 residues. Germline CDR1 and CDR2: MGHRA and YSYEKL. Trimming took 0 bases from V and 6 from J, leaving 9 bases between them. In DNA form, the CDR3 reads TGCGCCAGCAGCCAAGATCTTGAAGGCAATGAGCAGTTCTTC. The encoded protein is CASSQDLEGNEQFF.

This chain links TRBV6-6 with TRBJ2-2; D remains unclear. The CDR3 consists of 11 residues. Trimming took 6 bases from V and 3 from J, leaving 2 bases between them. Germline CDR1 MNHNY, CDR2 SVGAGI (reference sequence). DNA for the CDR3: TGTGCCAGCAGCCACACCGGGGAGCTGTTTTTT. Amino acid sequence: CASSHTGELFF.

This CDR3 is CASSLAQASGGQTQYF. As DNA, the CDR3 is TGTGCCAGCAGCTTAGCCCAGGCTAGCGGGGGACAGACCCAGTACTTC. The chain uses TRBV11-2 and TRBJ2-5, with 10 bases aligning to TRBD2. Germline assignment: CDR1 SGHAT and CDR2 FQNNGV. V shed 1 base, J shed 6 bases, and the junction held 8 bases outside the gene matches. The length of the CDR3 is 16 residues.

CDR3 sequence: CASSPRQGFTNTEAFF. CDR3 bases: TGTGCCAGCAGCCCTCGACAGGGGTTTACGAACACTGAAGCTTTCTTT. The chain is built from TRBV9 and TRBJ1-1, with 8 bases identical to TRBD1. V shed 4 bases and J 1 base; nucleotides not matched to a gene: 9. The CDR3 spans 16 residues. CDR1 and CDR2 from the germline V gene are SGDLS and YYNGEE.

The chain carries TRBV10-1 and TRBJ1-1; weak D call: TRBD1 (5 bases). CDR3 length: 15 residues. The V end was cut by 6 bases, the J end by 5 bases, with 19 bases between. Germline-derived CDR1 and CDR2 are WNHNN and SYGVQD (reference sequence). CDR3 residues: CASSGHPEDKTEAFF. The CDR3 DNA is TGCGCCAGCAGCGGACACCCGGAAGATAAAACTGAAGCTTTCTTT.

The genes are TRBV19 and TRBJ2-5; 8 bases match TRBD2. The DNA end favors TRBJ2-7, so the J call may be wrong. Germline CDR1 is LNHDA and CDR2 is SQIVND (reference sequence). There are 13 residues in the CDR3. Here the CDR3 DNA reads TGTGCCAGTAATGCGGGGGGACTCGGCGAGCAGTACTTC. As protein: CASNAGGLGEQYF.

Regarding this clone: Because the CDR3 is missing its conserved closing phenylalanine or tryptophan, this is likely a read error. This sequence joins TRBV5-6 and TRBJ2-4; unclear D gene. This CDR3 has 13 amino acids. V was pared by 2 bases and J by 5 bases, with 8 bases between. Germline V lookup: CDR1 SGHDT, CDR2 YYEEEE. The CDR3 loop is CASSFVSQNIQYL. DNA for the CDR3: TGTGCCAGCAGCTTCGTCAGTCAAAACATTCAGTACCTC.

On this clone: The sample has other DNA sequences that encode this CDR3 too. The CDR3: CASSLAGTGLEAFF. In DNA form, the CDR3 reads TGTGCCAGCAGCTTAGCCGGGACAGGCCTGGAAGCTTTCTTT. V gene TRBV7-2 combines with J gene TRBJ1-1, with TRBD1 identical over 8 bases. Germline CDR1 and CDR2: SGHTA and FQGNSA. Unmatched junction bases numbered 5, after V lost 0 bases and J lost 8 bases. The CDR3 has 14 amino acids.

The chain has TRBV15 and TRBJ1-2, with 7 bases identical to TRBD1. The germline CDR1 and CDR2 sequences are LNHNV and YYDKDF (reference sequence). V dropped 4 bases and J dropped 4; count of bases not matched to a gene: 9. The CDR3 has 15 amino acids. The CDR3 DNA is TGTGCCACCAGCACCCGACAGGGCCGGAGCTATGGCTACACCTTC. Its protein product is CATSTRQGRSYGYTF.

This rearrangement joins TRBV5-5 to TRBJ1-5, with unresolved D. The CDR3 contains 14 residues. Deletions cut 4 bases from V and 7 bases from J, with 15 bases between. Germline CDR1 is SGHKS and CDR2 is YYEKEE (reference sequence). The CDR3 region has the DNA TGTGCCAGCAGCCCTAGGTCGTTAAGGCAGCCCCAGCATTTT. It is translated as CASSPRSLRQPQHF.

This chain links TRBV6-4 with TRBJ1-1, with D hard to call. V dropped 3 bases and J dropped 1 base, with 6 bases sitting between them. Germline-derived CDR1 and CDR2 are MRHNA and SNTAGT. This CDR3 is built from 13 residues. The CDR3 nucleotides read TGTGCCAGCAGTGAGAGGGAGAACACTGAAGCTTTCTTT. Its protein is CASSERENTEAFF.

This clone is a singleton in its sample. The chain couples TRBV5-1 to TRBJ1-4; TRBD1 aligns across 9 bases. This CDR3 has 16 residues. From germline, CDR1 is SGHRS and CDR2 YFSETQ. V was pared by 4 bases and J by 4 bases, with 8 bases of the junction left unmatched. The CDR3 protein is CASSRGDRVFNEKLFF. CDR3 coding DNA: TGCGCCAGCAGCAGAGGGGACAGGGTGTTTAATGAAAAACTGTTTTTT.